This TCR beta chain came from a study of blood T cells in healthy people across ages. About the study: In model experiments, template switching was able to capture about one barcoded beta molecule for every two T cells that were present.

Germline V gene data show CDR1 as SGDLS and CDR2 as YYNGEE. With 3 bases removed from V and 3 bases from J, the gap between germline ends came to 13 bases. The CDR3 totals 15 residues. Samples had at least 6 million PBMCs isolated from them. Primers used in a second PCR of roughly 6 to 11 cycles were a sample-barcoded 5' primer and a J-beta primer mix. TCRdb re-derived calls from the 5' RACE reads in MiXCR, one entry per CDR3 protein. The table lists roughly 1,700,000 distinct CDR3 sequences, approximately 28% of them singletons, with 7.7% in the top ten. This clonotype was recorded a few times. Sequenced sample: blood. The chain links TRBV9 to TRBJ2-1; possibly TRBD1 for D (5 bases). The receptor was isolated from a woman in her 30s in good health. The CDR3 sequence is CASSGPIRDYNEQFF. The CDR3 DNA is TGTGCCAGCAGCGGGCCGATCAGGGACTACAATGAGCAGTTCTTC.